This record concerns one T cell receptor beta chain sequence. The CDR3 spans 12 residues. Germline assignment: CDR1 SNHLY and CDR2 FYNNEI. Deletions cut 5 bases from V and 6 bases from J, with 8 bases between. This entry is derived from a study of blood T cell repertoires in COVID-19. Study-level background: From T cells, B-cell-depleted T cells, or PBMCs came the material, which was cDNA or gDNA.

Some clones are missing from TCRdb's copy, which holds only in-frame ones; the method was immunoSEQ multiplex PCR. The sample gives fewer than 500,000 clones, 87% of which show up once; roughly 0.72% is in the top ten. The TCR comes from a woman between 18 and 30 years old who had recovered from COVID-19. Sequenced material: PBMCs or T cells enriched from blood (not recorded which). The chain couples TRBV2 to TRBJ2-1; the D gene is possibly TRBD1 (6 bases). In nucleotides, the CDR3 is TGTGCCAGCAGTCTAGGGGGCAATGAGCAGTTCTTC. Its translation: CASSLGGNEQFF.